Shown below are 9 T cell receptor beta chains from a single sample sequenced in a study of regulatory T cells in long-lasting Graves disease. The time point is: newly diagnosed GD, antithyroid drugs for less than 3 months. PBMCs were the source of the RNA used for TCR sequencing. Construction of TCR beta libraries relied on iRepertoire HTBI primers and on Arm-PCR targeting CDR3 regions. Via MiXCR, TCRdb re-called the multiplex PCR reads, giving one row per CDR3 protein. The sample contains hundreds of thousands of distinct CDR3 sequences, 15% of which appear only once. These data also featured in a second study, about T cells in Graves' hyperthyroidism and ophthalmopathy.

Material: peripheral blood mononuclear cells (PBMCs), obtained at new diagnosis, from a patient treated with antithyroid drugs. The receptors stem from a woman aged 40 to 50 with Graves disease.

In this sample, this clonotype turned up many times. This chain links TRBV3-1 with TRBJ2-3; 8 positions match TRBD2. This CDR3 comprises 17 residues. With V trimmed by 5 bases and J by 1 base, 11 bases remained unmatched. The germline V gene has CDR1 LGHDT and CDR2 YNNKEL (reference sequence). CDR3 sequence: CASSTLGREDRTDTQYF. Here the CDR3 DNA reads TGTGCCAGCAGCACCCTGGGGCGGGAGGACCGCACAGATACGCAGTATTTT.

This clonotype was seen once. The V gene is TRBV2, the J gene TRBJ2-1; TRBD2 matches 10 bases. The CDR3 has 17 residues. V lost 2 bases and J lost 4; bases outside the gene matches: 8. CDR1 is SNHLY and CDR2 is FYNNEI in the germline V gene. CDR3 residues: CASSEWRLAGRYNEQFF. DNA of the CDR3: TGTGCCAGCAGTGAATGGAGACTAGCGGGCCGATACAATGAGCAGTTCTTC.

The J gene is TRBJ1-1, the V gene TRBV28, with a weak D call TRBD1 (5 bases). The CDR3 totals 14 residues. V was cut by 6 bases and J by 6 bases, with 17 bases left in between. Germline V lookup: CDR1 MDHEN, CDR2 SYDVKM. CDR3 amino acids: CASSILGDRAEAFF. The CDR3 DNA sequence: TGTGCCAGCAGCATTCTGGGGGATCGCGCTGAAGCTTTCTTT.

A remark on this clonotype: This sequence may be a read error, since a much larger clone differs from it by one base. Because the CDR3 is missing its conserved closing phenylalanine or tryptophan, this is likely a read error. The chain couples TRBV13 to TRBJ2-1; no reliable D call. The CDR3 has 13 amino acids. CDR1 is PRHDT and CDR2 is FYEKMQ in the germline V gene (reference sequence). The V end lost 1 base, the J end lost 5 bases, and 6 bases lay between the germline ends. CDR3 loop: CASSLERDNEQFL. Here the CDR3 DNA reads TGTGCCAGCAGCTTAGAGCGAGACAATGAGCAGTTCCTC.

This clonotype was recorded a few times. The chain joins TRBV7-8 to TRBJ2-7; D might be TRBD2 (5 bases). Trimming took off 6 bases at V and 4 bases at J, with 19 bases between the two ends. CDR3 length: 15 residues. In germline, CDR1 is SGHVS, CDR2 FQNEAQ. The CDR3 is CASSPRRAGPYEQYF. The CDR3 bases are TGTGCCAGCAGTCCCAGGCGCGCGGGTCCTTACGAGCAGTACTTC. Filled out from reference TRBV7-8 and TRBJ2-7, the complete variable domain reads GAGVSQSPRYKVAKRGQDVALRCDPISGHVSLFWYQQALGQGPEFLTYFQNEAQLDKSGLPSDRFFAERPEGSVSTLKIQRTQQEDSAVYLCASSPRRAGPYEQYFGPGTRLTVT.

There are many counts of this clonotype. The rearrangement links TRBV28 to TRBJ1-5; 7 bases are a match to TRBD1. J lost 3 bases, V lost 1 base, and 6 bases had no gene match. Germline V gives CDR1 MDHEN, CDR2 SYDVKM. The CDR3 consists of 16 residues. The CDR3 sequence: CASSLLTGVINQPQHF. In DNA, the CDR3 is TGTGCCAGCAGTTTATTAACAGGGGTGATCAATCAGCCCCAGCATTTT.

The sample holds many counts of this clonotype. This chain uses TRBV11-2 with TRBJ1-3, with unresolved D. V lost 0 bases and J lost 0, with 6 bases in between. The CDR3 is 15 amino acids. CDR1 and CDR2 from the germline V gene are SGHAT and FQNNGV. The CDR3 spells CASSLEPSSGNTIYF. The CDR3, as DNA: TGTGCCAGCAGCTTAGAACCGAGCTCTGGAAACACCATATATTTT. Looking up the rest from reference TRBV11-2 and TRBJ1-3 gives the full variable domain: EAGVAQSPRYKIIEKRQSVAFWCNPISGHATLYWYQQILGQGPKLLIQFQNNGVVDDSQLPKDRFSAERLKGVDSTLKIQPAKLEDSAVYLCASSLEPSSGNTIYFGEGSWLTVV.

The V gene is TRBV20-1, the J gene TRBJ2-5; the match to TRBD2 covers 7 bases. The CDR3 totals 11 residues. Germline CDR1 DFQATT, CDR2 SNEGSKA (reference sequence). Trimming cost V 4 bases and J 5 bases; bases outside gene matches: 1. This CDR3 reads CSAIGGETQYF. The CDR3 nucleotides read TGCAGTGCTATCGGGGGGGAGACCCAGTACTTC.

This clonotype was observed many times. The gene calls are TRBV6-1 and TRBJ2-3, with D possibly TRBD1 on 7 matching bases. Per the germline V gene, CDR1 is MNHNS and CDR2 is SASEGT. V was trimmed by 5 bases and J by 0 bases, leaving 12 bases between them. The CDR3 is made up of 15 amino acids. The CDR3 DNA reads as TGTGCCAGCAGTCCGACAGGGACTAGCACAGATACGCAGTATTTT. It is translated as CASSPTGTSTDTQYF.